Presented here are 12 T cell receptor beta chains from one specimen sequenced in a study of T cell responses to AZD1222 COVID-19 vaccine (dated by TCRdb to the early 2020s). The time point label for this specimen denotes: baseline before first vaccination. The library was built by means of the immunoSEQ multiplex PCR assay. Held by TCRdb, this immuneACCESS table contains in-frame sequences only and omits some clones. Under half of the omission traces to an unresolved V gene where checked; the cause of the rest is unknown. This sample gives about 97,000 clones in total; about nine tenths of them show up just once. The leading ten clones occupy approximately 1.2% of the sample. The material was peripheral blood, obtained on day 0 of AZD1222 vaccination. These receptors originate from an adult in good health.

CDR3 sequence: CASSLVAGTEAFF. CDR3 DNA: TGTGCCAGCAGTTTAGTGGCAGGGACTGAAGCTTTCTTT. V gene TRBV27 combines with J gene TRBJ1-1; D possibly corresponds to TRBD1 (5 bases). Germline V CDR1 and CDR2: MNHEY, SMNVEV (reference sequence). Trimming left V 2 bases short and J 5 bases short, with 9 bases between. The CDR3 loop spans 13 amino acids.

The genes are TRBV10-2 and TRBJ2-3, with D perhaps given as TRBD1 or TRBD2 (5 bases each). Trimming left V 5 bases short and J 5 bases short, with 11 bases between. CDR3 length equals 13 residues. The germline V gene encodes CDR1 WSHSY and CDR2 SAAADI. This chain's CDR3 is CASSRGRVDTQYF. In DNA, the CDR3 is TGCGCCAGCAGTAGGGGACGAGTAGATACGCAGTATTTT.

The genes are TRBV28 and TRBJ1-4; 7 bases are a match to TRBD1. Trimming cost V 6 bases and J 4 bases; bases outside gene matches: 5. The CDR3 extends over 14 amino acids. Germline assignment: CDR1 MDHEN and CDR2 SYDVKM. DNA for the CDR3: TGTGCCAGCAGACCGGGACAGCTTAATGAAAAACTGTTTTTT. Its translation: CASRPGQLNEKLFF.

The rearrangement links TRBV27 to TRBJ2-7; 10 bases are a match to TRBD2. The junction had 7 bases not matched to a gene; V was cut back by 4 bases and J by 7 bases. The CDR3 loop spans 14 amino acids. Germline CDR1 reads MNHEY; CDR2 reads SMNVEV (reference sequence). The CDR3 bases are TGTGCCAGCAGTTACAGCGGGGGGGCTGGGGAGCAGTACTTC. It yields the protein CASSYSGGAGEQYF.

The chain recombines TRBV4-1 with TRBJ2-1; D is undetermined. The ends were cut back, 0 bases at V and 6 bases at J, with 18 bases in the middle. Germline CDR1 reads MGHRA; CDR2 reads YSYEKL. The CDR3 spans 17 residues. The CDR3 sequence is CASSQDAAQDGFNEQFF. CDR3 in DNA: TGCGCCAGCAGCCAAGATGCGGCCCAAGACGGTTTCAATGAGCAGTTCTTC.

This rearrangement joins TRBV19 to TRBJ1-4, with a possible D match to TRBD1 (5 bases). V was cut by 5 bases and J by 7 bases, with 17 bases left in between. This CDR3 is 15 amino acids long. Germline V lookup: CDR1 LNHDA, CDR2 SQIVND (reference sequence). The CDR3 nucleotides read TGTGCCAGTAGTTTGCGAACCAGGGCTGGTGAAAAACTGTTTTTT. Amino acid sequence: CASSLRTRAGEKLFF. The full variable domain, its missing parts supplied by reference TRBV19 and TRBJ1-4, is DGGITQSPKYLFRKEGQNVTLSCEQNLNHDAMYWYRQDPGQGLRLIYYSQIVNDFQKGDIAEGYSVSREKKESFPLTVTSAQKNPTAFYLCASSLRTRAGEKLFFGSGTQLSVL.

The chain joins TRBV5-6 to TRBJ2-3; perhaps TRBD2 as D (7 bases). Germline values: CDR1 SGHDT, CDR2 YYEEEE. The CDR3 spans 16 residues. The V and J ends lost 3 bases and 1 base respectively, with 15 bases between them. The CDR3 spells CASSSGLKGGTDTQYF. The CDR3 DNA reads as TGTGCCAGCAGCTCGGGACTAAAGGGGGGCACAGATACGCAGTATTTT.

The V call is TRBV7-8, the J call TRBJ1-2; D gene ambiguous. The CDR3 runs to 15 residues. Trimming pared 1 base from V and 0 bases from J, leaving 9 bases between. The germline CDR1 and CDR2 sequences are SGHVS and FQNEAQ. In DNA, the CDR3 is TGTGCCAGCAGCTTAGATCTCCAAGCTAACTATGGCTACACCTTC. Translation gives CASSLDLQANYGYTF.

This clone showed up just once. The chain links TRBV30 to TRBJ1-3; 9 bases align to TRBD1. Losses at the gene ends were 2 bases for V and 4 bases for J; bases not matched to a gene: 3. Germline lookup yields CDR1 GTSNPN and CDR2 SVGIG (reference sequence). The CDR3 is 14 amino acids. DNA for the CDR3: TGTGCCTGGAGTCCCGGGACAGGGGGAAACACCATATATTTT. Amino acids: CAWSPGTGGNTIYF.

This clone was counted a few times. The chain combines TRBV5-5 with TRBJ2-7, with 9 bases identical to TRBD1. The CDR3 contains 15 residues. Germline-derived CDR1 and CDR2 are SGHKS and YYEKEE (reference sequence). The V segment lost 0 bases and the J segment 3 bases; nucleotides outside the gene matches: 4. In DNA form, the CDR3 reads TGTGCCAGCAGCTTGGGGGGGACAGGGATCTACGAGCAGTACTTC. Its protein product is CASSLGGTGIYEQYF.

This chain links TRBV4-1 with TRBJ2-1; D might be TRBD2 (6 bases). The CDR3 runs to 14 residues. V was trimmed by 3 bases and J by 10 bases, leaving 16 bases between them. CDR1 and CDR2 (germline): MGHRA, YSYEKL. The CDR3 DNA reads as TGCGCCAGCAGCCAGGGACTTTCTCGGGGGGAGCAGTTCTTC. It translates to CASSQGLSRGEQFF.

V is TRBV19 and J is TRBJ2-1; the match to TRBD1 covers 8 bases. CDR1 is LNHDA and CDR2 is SQIVND in the germline V gene (reference sequence). There are 17 residues in the CDR3. Trimming at V came to 6 bases and at J to 1 base, leaving 11 bases not matched to a gene. The CDR3 region is CASRPTGTGGSYNEQFF. The CDR3 DNA reads as TGTGCCAGTAGACCGACGGGGACAGGTGGTTCCTACAATGAGCAGTTCTTC. The variable domain in full, completed from reference TRBV19 and TRBJ2-1, reads DGGITQSPKYLFRKEGQNVTLSCEQNLNHDAMYWYRQDPGQGLRLIYYSQIVNDFQKGDIAEGYSVSREKKESFPLTVTSAQKNPTAFYLCASRPTGTGGSYNEQFFGPGTRLTVL.